This record concerns one T cell receptor (beta chain) sequence. CDR3 length equals 14 residues. Germline V gene lookup returns CDR1 SGHNT and CDR2 YENEEA. The trim removed 5 bases at V and 9 bases at J, leaving 9 bases unmatched. The PCR made use of 60 Vbeta and 13 Jbeta primers. Method: immunoSEQ multiplex PCR; TCRdb's copy keeps in-frame clones and lacks some. The table lists 120,000 to 150,000 clones, approximately 91% of them singletons, with roughly 0.53% in the top ten. The sample is drawn from a study of cytomegalovirus exposure and HLA in healthy donors. The receptor's source is a woman aged 40 to 50 in good health and CMV-seronegative. This sequence joins TRBV11-3 and TRBJ2-1; 8 bases map to TRBD2. Material for sequencing was PBMCs. The CDR3 DNA sequence: TGTGCCAGCAGCCTTCCCCGGGGGGGGAGTGAGCAGTTCTTC. It codes for CASSLPRGGSEQFF.